These T cell receptor beta chains were read from a single sample in a study of T-cell memory formation after mild COVID-19. TCRdb re-called the 5' RACE reads through MiXCR, storing one row per CDR3 protein. The repertoire holds roughly 400,000 distinct CDR3 sequences, over 15% seen once, with around a fifth in the top ten. Sample: PBMCs or a T cell subset sorted from them (not recorded which). These receptors originate from a man aged 18 to 30 who had mild COVID-19 (a few samples of this study predate the infection). Cell type and time point are not known. CDR3s include the opening cysteine and the closing phenylalanine or tryptophan.

v_call: TRBV5-5
cdr3_aa: CASSRGLGQSTEAFF

v_call: TRBV6-6
cdr3_aa: CASSWQRDLYNEQFF

v_call: TRBV5-1
cdr3_aa: CASILYQGAPGYTF

v_call: TRBV29-1
cdr3_aa: CSVVLSGEGDTQYF

v_call: TRBV7-9
cdr3_aa: CASSLAEAVQYF

v_call: TRBV2
cdr3_aa: CASTTRGTGVSPLHF

v_call: TRBV3-1
cdr3_aa: CASSPSEGANEQFF

v_call: TRBV7-9
cdr3_aa: CASSPNGRVAREQYF

v_call: TRBV15
cdr3_aa: CATSRVGEPQHF

v_call: TRBV3-1
cdr3_aa: CASSQDYGGQPQHF

v_call: TRBV14
cdr3_aa: CASSLILGTGELFF

v_call: TRBV7-2
cdr3_aa: CASSPLRAGGDSNTEAFF

v_call: TRBV4-2
cdr3_aa: CASSRSGTSGNTGELFF

v_call: TRBV6-2/TRBV6-3
cdr3_aa: CASRSGGYGYTF

v_call: TRBV6-5
cdr3_aa: CASSRAFTGTQYF

v_call: TRBV12-5
cdr3_aa: CASGLMGFNEQFF

v_call: TRBV10-3
cdr3_aa: CAIGGQGKAFFTETQYF

v_call: TRBV9
cdr3_aa: CASSVGWGEEKLFF

v_call: TRBV27
cdr3_aa: CASRRALSNQPQHF

v_call: TRBV5-1
cdr3_aa: CASSFIPRTVRNEQFF

v_call: TRBV28
cdr3_aa: CASSLSRELFF

v_call: TRBV5-1
cdr3_aa: CASSPQTGGTDTQYF

v_call: TRBV19
cdr3_aa: CASSDDRPPYEQYF

v_call: TRBV12-3/TRBV12-4
cdr3_aa: CASGESRHRSANTGELFF

v_call: TRBV7-2
cdr3_aa: CASSPPAIETQYF

v_call: TRBV7-8
cdr3_aa: CASSLDGTSYETQYF

v_call: TRBV9
cdr3_aa: CASSGGLMTSDTQYF

v_call: TRBV5-6
cdr3_aa: CASNTHRGGPRGYTF

v_call: TRBV11-1
cdr3_aa: CASSISGTYEQYF

v_call: TRBV20-1
cdr3_aa: CSADDRGQFTYNEQFF

v_call: TRBV5-1
cdr3_aa: CASSYLQSGADTQYF